This record concerns one T cell receptor beta chain sequence. It lacks a known antigen. Base quality data are lacking; no much larger clone is found one base away. This entry belongs to a study of T cell responses to AZD1222 COVID-19 vaccine (dated by TCRdb to the early 2020s). General notes on the study: AZD1222 recipients given second doses at about 4 weeks or at about 12 weeks were pooled, since spike-specific TCR depth and breadth were not found to differ between the two schedules. A total of 233 trial participants underwent TCR sequencing, of whom 207 had received two doses of AZD1222 and some 26 had received two doses of the MenACWY control vaccine. Trial participants were enrolled into age subgroups of 18-55, 56-69 and 70-plus years, which contained around 140, 26 and 57 TCR-sequenced participants, respectively. Study-wide findings and limitations: In the small 56-69-year group, the increase in depth fell short of significance, most likely because of low power. Vaccine-associated CD4 TCRs spanned the whole spike protein, with dominant responses in regions 160-218 and 743-854. Only six AZD1222 recipients were SARS-CoV-2 seropositive at baseline, limiting conclusions about previously exposed vaccinees. Participants were mostly white British, with more females than males. The authors suggested clonal diversity may have been underestimated. After two AZD1222 doses, spike-specific TCR breadth and depth were significantly higher than at day 0 and than in MenACWY recipients. Because no samples from the day 14 peak response were available, repertoires could be characterized only after the peak T cell response. Nearly half of unique spike-specific TCRs reportedly recognized epitopes outside regions mutated in the B.1.351 and B.1.1.7 variants.

The CDR3 regions of human TCRbeta chains were analyzed by immunosequencing. Per the authors' processing: TCRs in the repertoires were compared against a reference library of SARS-CoV-2-specific TCRs that had been generated with the MIRA antigen-specificity platform. Breadth was defined as the fraction of unique TCRs that were SARS-CoV-2-associated. Depth was defined as the fraction of total T cells that were SARS-CoV-2-associated. Using the MIRA data, every spike-specific TCR was mapped to the spike region that the TCR reacted to and assigned to either a CD4 or a CD8 class. Log10-transformed breadth and depth values were compared by one-way ANOVA with Sidak's multiple comparisons tests. TCRdb took this table from immuneACCESS and kept in-frame rearrangements with V and J called. Such tables lack part of the clones; where checked against another copy, unresolved V genes explain under half of the gap, and the rest is unexplained. V and J calls and clone size come straight from that table; D and trimming were deduced from the DNA. This sample has about 100,000 clones in its table, and around 87% of those were observed once. Clones ranked in the top ten supply 15% of the sample.

The CDR3, cysteine through phenylalanine, is 15 amino acids long. Kept here is only the CDR3 DNA, which spans 45 bases and is read in frame from base 1. CDR1 SEHNR and CDR2 FQNEAQ are derived from the germline V gene (reference sequence). V was cut back by 3 bases and J by 0 bases, leaving a gap of 11 bases between them. Taken with the paper, the label for time point translates to: baseline before first vaccination. Vaccinee samples were obtained from the UK trials COV001 and COV002, which included a single-blind randomized controlled phase 2/3 trial of AZD1222 (ChAdOx1 nCoV-19) in healthy adults. Trial participant PBMC samples were collected at day 0 and day 28 after the second dose for TCRbeta chain sequencing.

Recombination connected TRBV7-9 to TRBJ1-2; the D gene cannot be named for sure. The sample was peripheral blood, taken on day 0 of AZD1222 vaccination. The sequence derives from an adult in good health. The CDR3 corresponds to CASSFSNPANYGYTF. At the DNA level, the sequence is TGTGCCAGCAGCTTTTCGAATCCGGCTAACTATGGCTACACCTTC.